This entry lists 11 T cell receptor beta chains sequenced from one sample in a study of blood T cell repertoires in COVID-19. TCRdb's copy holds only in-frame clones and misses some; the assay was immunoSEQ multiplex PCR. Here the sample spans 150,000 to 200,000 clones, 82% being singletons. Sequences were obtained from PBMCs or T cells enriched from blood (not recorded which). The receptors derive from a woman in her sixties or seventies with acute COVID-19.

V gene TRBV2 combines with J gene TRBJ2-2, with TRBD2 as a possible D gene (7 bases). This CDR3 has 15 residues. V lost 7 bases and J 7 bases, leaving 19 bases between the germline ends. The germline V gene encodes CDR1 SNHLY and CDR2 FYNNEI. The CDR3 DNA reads TGTGCCAGCAACGGGGACGGGGGGCGGAACGGGGAGCTGTTTTTT. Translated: CASNGDGGRNGELFF.

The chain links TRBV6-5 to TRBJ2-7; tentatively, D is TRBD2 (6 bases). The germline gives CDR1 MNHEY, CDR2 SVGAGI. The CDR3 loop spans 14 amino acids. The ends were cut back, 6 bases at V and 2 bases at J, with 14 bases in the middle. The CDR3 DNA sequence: TGTGCCAGCAGCTCCCCGGGGGAGGCCTACGAGCAGTACTTC. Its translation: CASSSPGEAYEQYF.

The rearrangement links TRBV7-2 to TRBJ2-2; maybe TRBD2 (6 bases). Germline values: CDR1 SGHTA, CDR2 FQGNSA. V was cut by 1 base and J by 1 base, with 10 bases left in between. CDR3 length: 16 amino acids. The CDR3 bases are TGTGCCAGCAGCTTAGAGGGAGGAGGGAACACCGGGGAGCTGTTTTTT. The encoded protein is CASSLEGGGNTGELFF.

The CDR3 bases are TGTGCCAGCAGTCAGGGGCCAAATTCACCCCTCCACTTT. Amino acids: CASSQGPNSPLHF. This chain connects TRBV2 to TRBJ1-6; D possibly corresponds to TRBD1 (6 bases). Between the trimmed V and J ends, which lost 5 bases and 7 bases, there was a span of 9 bases. The CDR3 covers 13 residues. Germline V gene lookup returns CDR1 SNHLY and CDR2 FYNNEI.

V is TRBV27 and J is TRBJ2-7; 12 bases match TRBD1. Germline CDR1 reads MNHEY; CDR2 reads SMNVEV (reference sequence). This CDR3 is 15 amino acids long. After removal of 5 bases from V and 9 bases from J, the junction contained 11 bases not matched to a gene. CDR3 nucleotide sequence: TGTGCCAGCAGTCCTCGGCCGGGACAGGGGGCAGGGCAGTACTTC. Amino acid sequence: CASSPRPGQGAGQYF.

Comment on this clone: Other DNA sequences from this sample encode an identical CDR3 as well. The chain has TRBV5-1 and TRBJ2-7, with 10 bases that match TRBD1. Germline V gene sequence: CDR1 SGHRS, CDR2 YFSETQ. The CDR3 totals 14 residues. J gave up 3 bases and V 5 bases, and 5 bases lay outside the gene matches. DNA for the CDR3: TGCGCCAGCAGTTCCGGGACAGGGGACTACGAGCAGTACTTC. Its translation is CASSSGTGDYEQYF.

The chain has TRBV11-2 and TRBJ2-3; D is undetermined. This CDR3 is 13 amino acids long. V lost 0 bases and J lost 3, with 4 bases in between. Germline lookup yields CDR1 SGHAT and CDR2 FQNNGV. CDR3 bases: TGTGCCAGCAGCTTAGACCAGACAGATACGCAGTATTTT. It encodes CASSLDQTDTQYF. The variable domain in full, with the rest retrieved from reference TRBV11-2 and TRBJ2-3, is EAGVAQSPRYKIIEKRQSVAFWCNPISGHATLYWYQQILGQGPKLLIQFQNNGVVDDSQLPKDRFSAERLKGVDSTLKIQPAKLEDSAVYLCASSLDQTDTQYFGPGTRLTVL.

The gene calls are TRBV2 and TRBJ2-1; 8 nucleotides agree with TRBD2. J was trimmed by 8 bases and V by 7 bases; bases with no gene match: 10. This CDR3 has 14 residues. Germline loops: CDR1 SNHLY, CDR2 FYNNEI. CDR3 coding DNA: TGTGCCAGCAAACAGGCGGGGGGCCCCGATGAGCAGTTCTTC. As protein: CASKQAGGPDEQFF.

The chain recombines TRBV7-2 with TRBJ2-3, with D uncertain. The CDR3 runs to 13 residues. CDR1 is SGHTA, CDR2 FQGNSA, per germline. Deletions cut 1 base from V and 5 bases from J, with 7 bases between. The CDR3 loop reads CASSLVIEDTQYF. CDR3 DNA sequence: TGTGCCAGCAGCTTAGTTATAGAAGATACGCAGTATTTT.

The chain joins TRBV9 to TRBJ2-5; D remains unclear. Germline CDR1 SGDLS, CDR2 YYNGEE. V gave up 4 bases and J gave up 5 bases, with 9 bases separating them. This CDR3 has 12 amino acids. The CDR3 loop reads CASSLLRETQYF. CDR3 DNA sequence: TGTGCCAGCAGCCTCCTCCGGGAGACCCAGTACTTC. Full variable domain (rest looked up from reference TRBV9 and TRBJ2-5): DSGVTQTPKHLITATGQRVTLRCSPRSGDLSVYWYQQSLDQGLQFLIQYYNGEERAKGNILERFSAQQFPDLHSELNLSSLELGDSALYFCASSLLRETQYFGPGTRLLVL.

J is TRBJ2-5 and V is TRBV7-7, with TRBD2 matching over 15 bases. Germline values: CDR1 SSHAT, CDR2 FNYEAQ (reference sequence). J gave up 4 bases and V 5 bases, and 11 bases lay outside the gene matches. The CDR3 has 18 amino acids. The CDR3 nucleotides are TGTGCCAGCAGCCCCGGGACTAGCGGGGGGTTGGGGCGAGAGACCCAGTACTTC. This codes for CASSPGTSGGLGRETQYF. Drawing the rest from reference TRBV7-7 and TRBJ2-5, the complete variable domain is GAGVSQSPRYKVTKRGQDVTLRCDPISSHATLYWYQQALGQGPEFLTYFNYEAQPDKSGLPSDRFSAERPEGSISTLTIQRTEQRDSAMYRCASSPGTSGGLGRETQYFGPGTRLLVL.